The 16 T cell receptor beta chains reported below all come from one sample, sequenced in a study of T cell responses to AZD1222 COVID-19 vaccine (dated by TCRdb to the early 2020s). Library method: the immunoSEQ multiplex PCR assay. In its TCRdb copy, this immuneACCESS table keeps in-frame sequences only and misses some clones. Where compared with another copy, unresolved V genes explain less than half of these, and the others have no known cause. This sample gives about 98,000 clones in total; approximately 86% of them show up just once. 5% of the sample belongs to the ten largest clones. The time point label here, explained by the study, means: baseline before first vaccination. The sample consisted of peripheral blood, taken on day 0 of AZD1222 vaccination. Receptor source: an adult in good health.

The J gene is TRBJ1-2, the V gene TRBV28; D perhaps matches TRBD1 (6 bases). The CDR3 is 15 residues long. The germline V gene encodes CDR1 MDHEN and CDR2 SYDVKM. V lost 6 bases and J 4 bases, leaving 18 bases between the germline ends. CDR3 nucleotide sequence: TGTGCCAGCAGCCCGACGGGGGCCTCAAGCTATGGCTACACCTTC. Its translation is CASSPTGASSYGYTF.

The CDR3 DNA follows: TGCGCCAGCAGCTTGAAGGACACCGGGGAGCTGTTTTTT. Residues: CASSLKDTGELFF. This chain links TRBV5-1 with TRBJ2-2; D is ambiguous. V dropped 1 base and J dropped 3 bases, with 4 bases sitting between them. This CDR3 spans 13 amino acids. Per germline, CDR1 SGHRS and CDR2 YFSETQ. Using reference TRBV5-1 and TRBJ2-2 for the parts outside the CDR3, the full variable domain is KAGVTQTPRYLIKTRGQQVTLSCSPISGHRSVSWYQQTPGQGLQFLFEYFSETQRNKGNFPGRFSGRQFSNSRSEMNVSTLELGDSALYLCASSLKDTGELFFGEGSRLTVL.

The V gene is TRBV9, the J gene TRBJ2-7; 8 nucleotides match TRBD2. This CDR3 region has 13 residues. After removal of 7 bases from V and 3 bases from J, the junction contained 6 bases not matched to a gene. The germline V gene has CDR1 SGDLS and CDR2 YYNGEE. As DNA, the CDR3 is TGTGCCAGCGGCAGCGGGAGAAGCTACGAGCAGTACTTC. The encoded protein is CASGSGRSYEQYF.

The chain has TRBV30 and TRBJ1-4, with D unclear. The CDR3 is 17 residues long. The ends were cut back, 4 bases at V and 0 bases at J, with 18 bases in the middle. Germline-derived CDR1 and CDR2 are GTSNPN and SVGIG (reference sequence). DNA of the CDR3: TGTGCCTGGAACCGAGGCGGGAAGTTATCAACTAATGAAAAACTGTTTTTT. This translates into CAWNRGGKLSTNEKLFF.

CDR3 in DNA: TGTGCCAGCAGTGGGGTGCGGGCGGCGACAGATACGCAGTATTTT. Translation: CASSGVRAATDTQYF. V usage is TRBV2 and J usage is TRBJ2-3; possibly TRBD2 for D (5 bases). This CDR3 region has 15 residues. The germline V gene encodes CDR1 SNHLY and CDR2 FYNNEI. V was cut by 4 bases and J by 3 bases, with 14 bases left in between. Full variable domain (missing parts from reference TRBV2 and TRBJ2-3): EPEVTQTPSHQVTQMGQEVILRCVPISNHLYFYWYRQILGQKVEFLVSFYNNEISEKSEIFDDQFSVERPDGSNFTLKIRSTKLEDSAMYFCASSGVRAATDTQYFGPGTRLTVL.

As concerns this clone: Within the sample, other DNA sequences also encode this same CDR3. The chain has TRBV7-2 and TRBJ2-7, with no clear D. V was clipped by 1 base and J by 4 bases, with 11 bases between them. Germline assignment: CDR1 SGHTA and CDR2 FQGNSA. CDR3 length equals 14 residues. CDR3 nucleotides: TGTGCCAGCAGCTTAGGTGGTTTATCTTACGAGCAGTACTTC. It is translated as CASSLGGLSYEQYF.

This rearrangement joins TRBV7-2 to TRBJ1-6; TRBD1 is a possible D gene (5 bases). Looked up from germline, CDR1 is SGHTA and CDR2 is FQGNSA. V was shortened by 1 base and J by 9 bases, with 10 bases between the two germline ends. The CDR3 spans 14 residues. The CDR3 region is CASSLGGLGSPLHF. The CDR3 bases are TGTGCCAGCAGCTTAGGGGGACTTGGTTCACCCCTCCACTTT.

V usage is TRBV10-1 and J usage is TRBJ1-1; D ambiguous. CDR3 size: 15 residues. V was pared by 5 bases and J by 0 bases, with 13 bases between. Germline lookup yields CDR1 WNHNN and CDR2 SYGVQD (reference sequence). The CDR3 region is CASSSARRMNTEAFF. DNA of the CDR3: TGCGCCAGCAGTTCAGCTCGGCGGATGAACACTGAAGCTTTCTTT.

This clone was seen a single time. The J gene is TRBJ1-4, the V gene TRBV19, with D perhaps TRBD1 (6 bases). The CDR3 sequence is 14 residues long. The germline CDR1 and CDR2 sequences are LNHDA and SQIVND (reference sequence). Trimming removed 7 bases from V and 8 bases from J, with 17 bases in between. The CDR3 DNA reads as TGTGCCAGTAATCACGGGGCAGGGGAGGAAAAACTGTTTTTT. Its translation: CASNHGAGEEKLFF.

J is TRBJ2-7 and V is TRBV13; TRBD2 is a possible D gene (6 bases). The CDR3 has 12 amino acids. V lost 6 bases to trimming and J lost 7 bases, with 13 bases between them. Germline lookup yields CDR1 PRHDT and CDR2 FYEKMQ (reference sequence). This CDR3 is CASRRGLGEQYF. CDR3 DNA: TGTGCCAGCAGGCGGGGTCTAGGGGAGCAGTACTTC.

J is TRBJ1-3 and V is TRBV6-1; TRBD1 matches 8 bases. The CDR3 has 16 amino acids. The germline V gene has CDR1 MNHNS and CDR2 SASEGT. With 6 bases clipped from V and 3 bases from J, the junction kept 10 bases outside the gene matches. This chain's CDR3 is CASSEPGQGGGNTIYF. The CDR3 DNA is TGTGCCAGCAGCGAACCTGGACAGGGCGGTGGAAACACCATATATTTT.

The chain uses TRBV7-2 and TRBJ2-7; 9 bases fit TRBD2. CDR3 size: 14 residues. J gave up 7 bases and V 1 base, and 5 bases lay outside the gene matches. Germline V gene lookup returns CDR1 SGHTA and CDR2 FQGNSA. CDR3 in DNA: TGTGCCAGCAGCTTAGTAGCGGGAGAAGGAGAGCAGTACTTC. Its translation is CASSLVAGEGEQYF.

The CDR3: CASSQTTLEGAEKLFF. CDR3 nucleotides: TGTGCCAGCAGCCAGACCACGTTGGAGGGAGCTGAAAAACTGTTTTTT. The chain uses TRBV4-2 and TRBJ1-4; D is unresolved. V was trimmed by 3 bases and J by 7 bases, leaving 18 bases between them. The CDR3 consists of 16 residues. Germline-derived CDR1 and CDR2 are LGHNA and YNFKEQ.

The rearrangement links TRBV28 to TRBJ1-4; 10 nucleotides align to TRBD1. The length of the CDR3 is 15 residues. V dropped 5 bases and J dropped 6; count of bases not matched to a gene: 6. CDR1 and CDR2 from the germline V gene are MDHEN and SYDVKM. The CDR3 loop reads CASSRQGARYEKLFF. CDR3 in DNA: TGTGCCAGCAGTAGACAGGGGGCGCGGTATGAAAAACTGTTTTTT.

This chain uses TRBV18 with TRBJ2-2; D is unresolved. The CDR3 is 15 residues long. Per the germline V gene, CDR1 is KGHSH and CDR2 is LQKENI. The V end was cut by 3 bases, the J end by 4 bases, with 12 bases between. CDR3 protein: CASSPTKDGTGELFF. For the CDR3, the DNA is TGTGCCAGCTCACCTACAAAGGACGGCACCGGGGAGCTGTTTTTT.

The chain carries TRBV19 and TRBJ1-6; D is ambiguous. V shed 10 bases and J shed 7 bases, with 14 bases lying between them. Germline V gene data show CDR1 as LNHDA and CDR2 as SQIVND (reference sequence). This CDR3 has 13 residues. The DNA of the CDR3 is TGTGCCACTCGGCCGCCAACGAATTCACCCCTCCACTTT. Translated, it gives CATRPPTNSPLHF.